Given below is one T cell receptor beta chain in context. Profiled with immunoSEQ multiplex PCR; TCRdb holds only in-frame clones, not every one. The table lists some 78,000 clones, 70% to 90% of them singletons, with approximately 7.6% in the top ten. The record originates from a study of control samples from healthy donors and cancer patients. Germline-derived CDR1 and CDR2 are SGHRS and YFSETQ. CDR3 length equals 15 residues. Germline trimming cut 1 base from V and 8 bases from J; bases unmatched to any gene: 10. The clonotype was recovered from a woman aged 55-75 years in good health. The V call is TRBV5-1, the J call TRBJ1-2; 8 bases line up with TRBD1. Sequencing input: blood. The CDR3 here is CASSLIITGGGGYTF. The DNA for the CDR3 is TGCGCCAGCAGCTTGATAATAACAGGGGGAGGAGGCTACACCTTC. The full variable domain, its missing parts supplied by reference TRBV5-1 and TRBJ1-2, is KAGVTQTPRYLIKTRGQQVTLSCSPISGHRSVSWYQQTPGQGLQFLFEYFSETQRNKGNFPGRFSGRQFSNSRSEMNVSTLELGDSALYLCASSLIITGGGGYTFGSGTRLTVV.